One sample yielded the 32 T cell receptor beta chains listed below, sequenced in a study of cytomegalovirus exposure and HLA in healthy donors. In the PCR, 60 Vbeta and 13 Jbeta primers were used. Generated by immunoSEQ multiplex PCR, the TCRdb table keeps only in-frame clones and is missing some. The table records more than 95,000 clones, around 80% of them present only once. Input material: PBMCs. The receptors here all came from a man aged 30 to 45 in good health and CMV-seronegative.

The chain links TRBV11-2 to TRBJ2-1, with a possible D match to TRBD1 (6 bases). CDR3 length: 14 residues. Germline CDR1 reads SGHAT; CDR2 reads FQNNGV. Deletions cut 3 bases from V and 8 bases from J, with 14 bases between. The CDR3 DNA reads as TGTGCCAGCAGCTTCGTCGAGGACAGCTATGAGCAGTTCTTC. Translated, it gives CASSFVEDSYEQFF.

The chain combines TRBV28 with TRBJ2-7; 8 nucleotides agree with TRBD2. Germline loops: CDR1 MDHEN, CDR2 SYDVKM. This CDR3 has 15 amino acids. The J segment lost 3 bases and the V segment lost 7 bases, leaving 11 bases of the junction unmatched. CDR3 bases: TGTGCCAGCATCCCCAGCGGCGGGGGGCACTACGAGCAGTACTTC. Residues: CASIPSGGGHYEQYF. The full variable domain, rest sourced from reference TRBV28 and TRBJ2-7, is DVKVTQSSRYLVKRTGEKVFLECVQDMDHENMFWYRQDPGLGLRLIYFSYDVKMKEKGDIPEGYSVSREKKERFSLILESASTNQTSMYLCASIPSGGGHYEQYFGPGTRLTVT.

The chain carries TRBV5-1 and TRBJ2-1; 10 bases are a match to TRBD1. The CDR3 extends over 15 amino acids. CDR1 SGHRS and CDR2 YFSETQ come from the germline V gene. Trimming took 2 bases from V and 7 from J; bases not matched to a gene: 6. Written as DNA, the CDR3 is TGCGCCAGCAGCTTTCACCGGGACAGGGGAAATGAGCAGTTCTTC. As protein: CASSFHRDRGNEQFF. Supplemented by reference TRBV5-1 and TRBJ2-1, the full variable domain reads KAGVTQTPRYLIKTRGQQVTLSCSPISGHRSVSWYQQTPGQGLQFLFEYFSETQRNKGNFPGRFSGRQFSNSRSEMNVSTLELGDSALYLCASSFHRDRGNEQFFGPGTRLTVL.

In regard to this clone: Sequence at one end of the junction differs from germline and may be a read error. The chain links TRBV6-1 to TRBJ1-5, with TRBD1 as a possible D gene (6 bases). Germline CDR1 reads MNHNS; CDR2 reads SASEGT. This CDR3 spans 14 amino acids. CDR3 region: CASSTLDSNQPQNF. The CDR3 DNA reads TGTGCCAGCAGTACCCTGGACAGCAATCAGCCCCAGAATTTT.

V and J are TRBV28 and TRBJ2-1; TRBD1 agrees at 7 bases. V lost 7 bases to trimming and J lost 16 bases; unmatched junction nucleotides: 13. Per germline, CDR1 MDHEN and CDR2 SYDVKM. The CDR3 length is 12 residues. CDR3 coding DNA: TGTGCCAGCATTCGGACAGGAGAAACTTTTTTCTTC. This codes for CASIRTGETFFF. The whole variable domain, remainder taken from reference TRBV28 and TRBJ2-1, is DVKVTQSSRYLVKRTGEKVFLECVQDMDHENMFWYRQDPGLGLRLIYFSYDVKMKEKGDIPEGYSVSREKKERFSLILESASTNQTSMYLCASIRTGETFFFGPGTRLTVL.

The chain employs TRBV5-1 and TRBJ1-4; TRBD1 might be the D (5 bases). Germline loops: CDR1 SGHRS, CDR2 YFSETQ. The V end was cut by 3 bases, the J end by 8 bases, with 20 bases between. The CDR3 consists of 16 residues. The CDR3 region has the DNA TGCGCCAGCAGCTCGCCCGACGGGGGGGATTCGGAAAAACTGTTTTTT. This sequence encodes CASSSPDGGDSEKLFF.

The table lists this clone with a few counts. V and J are TRBV19 and TRBJ1-2; unclear D gene. V was pared by 9 bases and J by 2 bases, with 13 bases between. This CDR3 region has 13 residues. CDR1 and CDR2 (germline): LNHDA, SQIVND (reference sequence). CDR3: CASLGGVNYGYTF. The DNA of the CDR3 is TGTGCCAGCCTAGGCGGTGTAAACTATGGCTACACCTTC.

This sequence joins TRBV27 and TRBJ1-5; TRBD1 is a possible D gene (6 bases). This CDR3 is built from 17 residues. Trimming pared 5 bases from V and 6 bases from J, leaving 23 bases between. CDR1 and CDR2 (germline): MNHEY, SMNVEV (reference sequence). The CDR3: CASSLRVGAGAVQPQHF. The CDR3 DNA reads as TGTGCCAGCAGTCTCAGGGTAGGAGCAGGGGCTGTTCAGCCCCAGCATTTT.

The chain joins TRBV12-1 to TRBJ2-5; the listed D gene, TRBD1, was not tested against the DNA. TRBV12-1 is a listed pseudogene. This CDR3 has 13 amino acids. CDR3: CASSPRFPETQYF. CDR3 nucleotides: TGTGCCAGCAGCCCCAGGTTTCCGGAGACCCAGTACTTC.

The chain carries TRBV10-3 and TRBJ1-6; maybe TRBD1 (5 bases). Trimming pared 3 bases from V and 10 bases from J, leaving 10 bases between. This CDR3 has 13 residues. Looked up from germline, CDR1 is ENHRY and CDR2 is SYGVKD. In nucleotides, the CDR3 is TGTGCCATCAGTGACAGGGAAACCTCACCCCTCCACTTT. It specifies CAISDRETSPLHF.

This clone was observed a few times. This chain joins TRBV19 and TRBJ1-4, with TRBD1 identical over 8 bases. V lost 4 bases to trimming and J lost 8 bases; unmatched junction nucleotides: 6. The CDR3 extends over 14 amino acids. Germline V CDR1 and CDR2: LNHDA, SQIVND (reference sequence). CDR3 coding DNA: TGTGCCAGTAGTAAACAGGGGGTGGAGGAAAAACTGTTTTTT. It encodes CASSKQGVEEKLFF.

This clone was observed a handful of times. The rearrangement joins TRBV9 to TRBJ2-7; TRBD2 matches 8 bases. Germline V gene data show CDR1 as SGDLS and CDR2 as YYNGEE. V lost 3 bases to trimming and J lost 1 base; unmatched junction nucleotides: 3. The CDR3 loop spans 14 amino acids. The CDR3 spells CASSEAGVSYEQYF. The CDR3 region has the DNA TGTGCCAGCAGCGAAGCGGGGGTTTCCTACGAGCAGTACTTC. The full variable domain, with the rest looked up from reference TRBV9 and TRBJ2-7, is DSGVTQTPKHLITATGQRVTLRCSPRSGDLSVYWYQQSLDQGLQFLIQYYNGEERAKGNILERFSAQQFPDLHSELNLSSLELGDSALYFCASSEAGVSYEQYFGPGTRLTVT.

This chain links TRBV30 with TRBJ2-7, with TRBD1 identical over 7 bases. The CDR3 contains 13 residues. Germline CDR1 and CDR2: GTSNPN and SVGIG (reference sequence). The V gene end was trimmed by 4 bases and the J gene end by 1 base; junction bases not matched to a gene: 4. CDR3 sequence: CAWKRGQSYEQYF. CDR3 coding DNA: TGTGCCTGGAAGAGGGGACAGTCCTACGAGCAGTACTTC.

The chain recombines TRBV7-2 with TRBJ1-1, with a tentative D call TRBD1 (6 bases). The germline V gene has CDR1 SGHTA and CDR2 FQGNSA. The CDR3 extends over 14 amino acids. Trimming removed 1 base at V and 4 bases at J, with 10 bases between. The CDR3 loop reads CASSLVARGTEAFF. The CDR3 nucleotides read TGTGCCAGCAGCTTAGTCGCCAGGGGCACTGAAGCTTTCTTT.

The V gene is TRBV5-1, the J gene TRBJ2-5; 7 positions match TRBD1. V lost 4 bases, J lost 2 bases, and 8 bases stayed unmatched. CDR1 and CDR2 from the germline V gene are SGHRS and YFSETQ. The CDR3 runs to 15 residues. The CDR3 protein is CASSIGTDTQETQYF. The CDR3 DNA follows: TGCGCCAGCAGCATCGGGACAGATACTCAAGAGACCCAGTACTTC.

This clone was found a few times. The chain carries TRBV7-6 and TRBJ1-1; 9 positions agree with TRBD1. CDR3 length: 17 amino acids. V shed 0 bases and J 1 base; nucleotides not matched to a gene: 6. Germline V gene lookup returns CDR1 SGHVS and CDR2 FNYEAQ. The CDR3 region is CASSLAPTGGGNTEAFF. In nucleotides, the CDR3 is TGTGCCAGCAGCTTAGCGCCGACAGGGGGAGGGAACACTGAAGCTTTCTTT. The entire variable domain, with the rest obtained from reference TRBV7-6 and TRBJ1-1, is as follows: GAGVSQSPRYKVTKRGQDVALRCDPISGHVSLYWYRQALGQGPEFLTYFNYEAQQDKSGLPNDRFSAERPEGSISTLTIQRTEQRDSAMYRCASSLAPTGGGNTEAFFGQGTRLTVV.

The chain recombines TRBV7-9 with TRBJ2-3; 9 positions match TRBD2. The germline V gene has CDR1 SEHNR and CDR2 FQNEAQ (reference sequence). J was trimmed by 7 bases and V by 5 bases; bases with no gene match: 7. The CDR3 consists of 14 residues. In DNA form, the CDR3 reads TGTGCCAGCAGCAGTAGCGGGAGTTTGAATACGCAGTATTTT. Translated, it gives CASSSSGSLNTQYF.

V gene TRBV27 combines with J gene TRBJ2-7; 9 bases agree with TRBD2. The V and J ends lost 3 bases and 4 bases, in that order; junction bases with no gene match: 7. Germline CDR1 is MNHEY and CDR2 is SMNVEV (reference sequence). CDR3 size: 15 residues. The DNA for the CDR3 is TGTGCCAGCAGTTTGTATGCGGGAGGGGGGTACGAGCAGTACTTC. Protein product: CASSLYAGGGYEQYF.

The genes are TRBV5-1 and TRBJ2-7, with TRBD1 matching over 10 bases. CDR1 is SGHRS, CDR2 YFSETQ, per germline. The CDR3 spans 15 residues. V lost 4 bases to trimming and J lost 6 bases; unmatched junction nucleotides: 10. This chain's CDR3 is CASSNEGTGVVEQYF. The CDR3 DNA is TGCGCCAGCAGCAACGAAGGGACAGGGGTAGTCGAGCAGTACTTC.

This clone appeared a single time. The chain links TRBV29-1 to TRBJ1-2, with TRBD1 matching over 8 bases. V lost 4 bases and J lost 0; bases outside the gene matches: 7. CDR1 is SQVTM and CDR2 is ANQGSEA in the germline V gene. The CDR3 loop spans 15 amino acids. The CDR3, as DNA: TGCAGCGTTGGACTGGGACAGGATTCTAACTATGGCTACACCTTC. It yields the protein CSVGLGQDSNYGYTF.

The V call is TRBV19, the J call TRBJ1-5, with 7 bases identical to TRBD1. V was clipped by 6 bases and J by 5 bases; unmatched bases: 10. CDR1 LNHDA and CDR2 SQIVND come from the germline V gene (reference sequence). This CDR3 contains 15 residues. This chain's CDR3 is CASSTGTVIDQPQHF. The CDR3 DNA follows: TGTGCCAGTAGCACCGGGACAGTAATTGATCAGCCCCAGCATTTT.

This chain joins TRBV25-1 and TRBJ2-3; possibly TRBD2 for D (5 bases). The CDR3 length is 13 residues. V was cut by 10 bases and J by 1 base, with 12 bases left in between. Germline CDR1 is MGHDK and CDR2 is SYGVNS. The CDR3 DNA reads as TGTGCCACTACAACTAGGGGCACAGATACGCAGTATTTT. Translation: CATTTRGTDTQYF.

This clone has only a few counts. This rearrangement joins TRBV6-5 to TRBJ2-7, with 11 bases that match TRBD2. The length of the CDR3 is 14 residues. CDR1 and CDR2 (germline): MNHEY, SVGAGI. After removal of 6 bases from V and 1 base from J, the junction contained 2 bases not matched to a gene. CDR3 amino acids: CASRLAGGSYEQYF. CDR3 nucleotide sequence: TGTGCCAGCAGGCTAGCGGGAGGTTCCTACGAGCAGTACTTC.

This chain links TRBV5-4 with TRBJ2-7; D may be TRBD1 (6 bases). The CDR3 length is 13 residues. Germline V gene data show CDR1 as SGHNT and CDR2 as YYREEE (reference sequence). Trimming left V 4 bases short and J 3 bases short, with 11 bases between. This CDR3 is CASSRKGDYEQYF. As DNA, the CDR3 is TGTGCCAGCAGCCGCAAGGGGGACTACGAGCAGTACTTC.

This clone has just one count. J is TRBJ1-4 and V is TRBV5-6, with D possibly matching TRBD1 (6 bases). V shed 3 bases and J shed 7 bases, with 10 bases lying between them. Germline-derived CDR1 and CDR2 are SGHDT and YYEEEE. The CDR3 sequence is 13 residues long. This CDR3 is CASSYTGSEKLFF. The CDR3 DNA follows: TGTGCCAGCAGCTATACAGGGTCTGAAAAACTGTTTTTT.

The chain employs TRBV18 and TRBJ2-7; TRBD2 aligns across 9 bases. The CDR3 consists of 20 residues. The junction had 17 bases not matched to a gene; V was cut back by 2 bases and J by 0 bases. The germline V gene has CDR1 KGHSH and CDR2 LQKENI. The CDR3 spells CASSPAPLTYSGGNSYEQYF. The CDR3 region has the DNA TGTGCCAGCTCACCAGCCCCGCTTACCTATAGCGGGGGTAACTCCTACGAGCAGTACTTC.

The chain has TRBV5-6 and TRBJ2-2; a possible D gene is TRBD1 (6 bases). The ends were cut back, 5 bases at V and 0 bases at J, with 14 bases in the middle. Germline values: CDR1 SGHDT, CDR2 YYEEEE. The CDR3 has 16 amino acids. CDR3 region: CASREYGQTNTGELFF. The CDR3 bases are TGTGCCAGCAGGGAATATGGACAGACGAACACCGGGGAGCTGTTTTTT.

The chain recombines TRBV29-1 with TRBJ2-5; 10 bases match TRBD2. Losses at the gene ends were 4 bases for V and 2 bases for J; bases not matched to a gene: 4. The CDR3 is 14 amino acids. Germline CDR1 reads SQVTM; CDR2 reads ANQGSEA. The CDR3 region is CSVVPAGGQETQYF. DNA of the CDR3: TGCAGCGTTGTCCCAGCGGGGGGGCAAGAGACCCAGTACTTC. Full variable domain (missing parts from reference TRBV29-1 and TRBJ2-5): SAVISQKPSRDICQRGTSLTIQCQVDSQVTMMFWYRQQPGQSLTLIATANQGSEATYESGFVIDKFPISRPNLTFSTLTVSNMSPEDSSIYLCSVVPAGGQETQYFGPGTRLLVL.

V gene TRBV6-6 combines with J gene TRBJ1-2; no definite D call. CDR1 and CDR2 (germline): MNHNY, SVGAGI (reference sequence). Trimming removed 6 bases at V and 10 bases at J, with 15 bases between. The CDR3 is 12 residues long. CDR3 loop: CASSDGLRTYTF. CDR3 DNA: TGTGCCAGCAGCGATGGACTAAGAACCTACACCTTC.

This rearrangement joins TRBV30 to TRBJ1-1; 7 bases map to TRBD1. After removal of 2 bases from V and 3 bases from J, the junction contained 12 bases not matched to a gene. In germline, CDR1 is GTSNPN, CDR2 SVGIG (reference sequence). This CDR3 comprises 16 residues. The CDR3 region is CAWSYTPGQVDTEAFF. Written as DNA, the CDR3 is TGTGCCTGGAGTTATACCCCAGGACAGGTGGACACTGAAGCTTTCTTT.

This chain joins TRBV5-4 and TRBJ2-5; D is possibly TRBD2 (6 bases). V gave up 0 bases and J gave up 5 bases, with 17 bases separating them. This CDR3 has 16 amino acids. Germline V gives CDR1 SGHNT, CDR2 YYREEE (reference sequence). In nucleotides, the CDR3 is TGTGCCAGCAGCTTGGACCCCGGGACTGTATCGGAGACCCAGTACTTC. Protein: CASSLDPGTVSETQYF.

The table lists this clone with a few counts. The chain couples TRBV5-1 to TRBJ1-1; 12 nucleotides align to TRBD1. CDR3 length: 14 residues. V lost 1 base and J lost 11; bases outside the gene matches: 6. Germline V gene data show CDR1 as SGHRS and CDR2 as YFSETQ. This chain's CDR3 is CASSLIPGQGAAFF. For the CDR3, the DNA is TGCGCCAGCAGCTTGATACCGGGACAGGGGGCGGCTTTCTTT. Using reference TRBV5-1 and TRBJ1-1 for the parts outside the CDR3, the full variable domain is KAGVTQTPRYLIKTRGQQVTLSCSPISGHRSVSWYQQTPGQGLQFLFEYFSETQRNKGNFPGRFSGRQFSNSRSEMNVSTLELGDSALYLCASSLIPGQGAAFFGQGTRLTVV.